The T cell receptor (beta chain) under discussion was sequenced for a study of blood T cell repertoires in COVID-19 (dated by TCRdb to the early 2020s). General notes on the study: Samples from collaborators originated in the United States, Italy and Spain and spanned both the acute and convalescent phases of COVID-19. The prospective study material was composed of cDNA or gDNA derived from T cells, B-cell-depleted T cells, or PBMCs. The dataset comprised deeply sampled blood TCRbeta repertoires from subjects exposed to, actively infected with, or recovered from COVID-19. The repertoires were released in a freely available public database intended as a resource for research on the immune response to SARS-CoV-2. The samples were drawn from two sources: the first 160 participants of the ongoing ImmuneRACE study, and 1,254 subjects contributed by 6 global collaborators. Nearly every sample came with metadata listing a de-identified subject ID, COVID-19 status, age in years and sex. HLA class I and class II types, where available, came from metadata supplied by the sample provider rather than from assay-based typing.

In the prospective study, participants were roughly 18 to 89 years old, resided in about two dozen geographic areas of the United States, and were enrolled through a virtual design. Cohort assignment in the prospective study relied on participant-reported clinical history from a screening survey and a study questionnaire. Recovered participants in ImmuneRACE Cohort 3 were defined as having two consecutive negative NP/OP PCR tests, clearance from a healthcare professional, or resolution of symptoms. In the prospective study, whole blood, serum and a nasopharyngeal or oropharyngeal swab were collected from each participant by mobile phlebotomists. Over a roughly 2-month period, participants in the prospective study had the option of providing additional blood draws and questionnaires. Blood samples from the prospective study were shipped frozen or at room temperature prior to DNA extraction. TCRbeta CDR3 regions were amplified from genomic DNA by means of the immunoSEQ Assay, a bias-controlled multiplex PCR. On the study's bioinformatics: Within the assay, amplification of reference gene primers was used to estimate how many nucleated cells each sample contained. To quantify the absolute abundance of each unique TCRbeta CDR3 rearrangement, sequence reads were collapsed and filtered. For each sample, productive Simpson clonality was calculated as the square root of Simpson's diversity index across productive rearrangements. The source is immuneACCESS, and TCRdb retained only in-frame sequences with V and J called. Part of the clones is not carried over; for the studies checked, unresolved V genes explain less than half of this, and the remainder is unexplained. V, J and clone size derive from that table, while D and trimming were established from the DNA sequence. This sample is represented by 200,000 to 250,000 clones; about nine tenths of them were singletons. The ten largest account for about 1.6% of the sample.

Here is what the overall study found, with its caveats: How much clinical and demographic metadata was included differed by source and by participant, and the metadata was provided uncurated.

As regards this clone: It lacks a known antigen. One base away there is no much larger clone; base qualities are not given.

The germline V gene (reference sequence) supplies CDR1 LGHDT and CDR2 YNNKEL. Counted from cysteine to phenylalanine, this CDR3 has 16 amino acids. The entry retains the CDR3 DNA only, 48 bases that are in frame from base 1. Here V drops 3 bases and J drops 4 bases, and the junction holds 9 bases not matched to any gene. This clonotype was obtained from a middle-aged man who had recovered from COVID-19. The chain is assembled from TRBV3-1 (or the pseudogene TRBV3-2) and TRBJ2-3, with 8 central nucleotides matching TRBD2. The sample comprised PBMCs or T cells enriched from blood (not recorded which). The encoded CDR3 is CASSHHSGAAPDTQYF. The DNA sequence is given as TGTGCCAGCAGCCACCATAGCGGGGCGGCCCCAGATACGCAGTATTTT.